The present TCR beta chain was sequenced within a study of blood T cell repertoires in COVID-19. Study at large: Collection of acute and convalescent COVID-19 samples took place in the United States, Italy and Spain. T cells, B-cell-depleted T cells, or PBMCs provided the cDNA or gDNA that served as material.

Under the authors' procedure: Amplification with reference gene primers provided the estimates of nucleated cell counts. The repertoire was sequenced with immunoSEQ multiplex PCR; TCRdb's copy has only in-frame clones and lacks some. V and J calls and clone size are given by that table; D and trimming were obtained from the DNA. The top ten clones hold roughly 2.7% of a sample with 50,000 or so clones, under 90% of them seen once. Material: peripheral blood. The receptor comes from a man aged 50 to 59 with acute or convalescent COVID-19.

CDR3 amino acids: CASSLGPGQGFSGELFF. The CDR3 region has the DNA TGTGCCAGCAGCTTAGGACCGGGACAGGGTTTTTCCGGGGAGCTGTTTTTT. The V call is TRBV5-6, the J call TRBJ2-2, with 9 bases aligning to TRBD1. Germline assignment: CDR1 SGHDT and CDR2 YYEEEE. CDR3 length: 17 residues. Trimming at V came to 2 bases and at J to 6 bases, leaving 11 bases not matched to a gene.